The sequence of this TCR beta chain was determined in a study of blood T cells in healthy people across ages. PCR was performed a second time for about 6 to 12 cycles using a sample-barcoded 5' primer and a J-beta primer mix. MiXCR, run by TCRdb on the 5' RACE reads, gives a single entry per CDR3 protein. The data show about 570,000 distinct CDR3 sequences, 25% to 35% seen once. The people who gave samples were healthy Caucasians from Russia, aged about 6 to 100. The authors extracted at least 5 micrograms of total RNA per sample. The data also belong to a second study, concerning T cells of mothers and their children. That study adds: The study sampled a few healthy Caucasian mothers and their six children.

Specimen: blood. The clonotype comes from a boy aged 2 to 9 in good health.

This CDR3 is CSVGTGFLEGTQYF. CDR3 in DNA: TGCAGCGTCGGGACAGGGTTCCTCGAGGGAACCCAGTACTTC. The V and J genes are TRBV29-1 and TRBJ2-5; 9 bases are shared with TRBD1. The ends lost 6 bases at V and 8 bases at J; junction bases unmatched: 13. CDR3 length: 14 amino acids. Germline V gives CDR1 SQVTM, CDR2 ANQGSEA.